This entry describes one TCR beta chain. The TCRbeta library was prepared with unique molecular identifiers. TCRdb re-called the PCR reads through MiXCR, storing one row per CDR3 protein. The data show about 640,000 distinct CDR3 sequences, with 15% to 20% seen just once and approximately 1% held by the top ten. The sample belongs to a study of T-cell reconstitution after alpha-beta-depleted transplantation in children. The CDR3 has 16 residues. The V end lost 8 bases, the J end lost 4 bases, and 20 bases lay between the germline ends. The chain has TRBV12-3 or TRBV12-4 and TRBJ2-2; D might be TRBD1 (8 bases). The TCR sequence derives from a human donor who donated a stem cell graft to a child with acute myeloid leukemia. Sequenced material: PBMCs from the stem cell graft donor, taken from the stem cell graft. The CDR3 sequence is CASCGQGGESTGELFF. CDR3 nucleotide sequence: TGTGCCAGCTGTGGACAGGGAGGGGAGAGCACCGGGGAGCTGTTTTTT.